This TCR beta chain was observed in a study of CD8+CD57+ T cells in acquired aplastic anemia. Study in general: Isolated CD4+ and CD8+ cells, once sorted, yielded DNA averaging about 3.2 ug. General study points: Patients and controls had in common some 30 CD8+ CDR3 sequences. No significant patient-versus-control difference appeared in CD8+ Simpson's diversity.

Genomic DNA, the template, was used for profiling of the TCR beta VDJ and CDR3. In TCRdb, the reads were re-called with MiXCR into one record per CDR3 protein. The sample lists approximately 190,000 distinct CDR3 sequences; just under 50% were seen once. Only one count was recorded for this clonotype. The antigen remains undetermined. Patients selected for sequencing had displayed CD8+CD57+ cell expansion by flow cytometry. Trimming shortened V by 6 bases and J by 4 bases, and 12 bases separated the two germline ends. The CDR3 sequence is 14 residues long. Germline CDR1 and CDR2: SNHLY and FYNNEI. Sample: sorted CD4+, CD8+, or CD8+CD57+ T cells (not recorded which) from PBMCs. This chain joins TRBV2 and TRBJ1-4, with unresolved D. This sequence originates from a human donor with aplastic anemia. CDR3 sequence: CASRVGFINEKLFF. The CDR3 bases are TGTGCCAGCAGGGTCGGTTTCATTAATGAAAAACTGTTTTTT.